Following are 5 T cell receptor beta chains from one sample sequenced in a study of PD-1 blockade in mismatch repair-deficient tumors. Clones were sequenced by immunoSEQ multiplex PCR, and TCRdb holds only the in-frame ones, with some missing. The table lists about 51,000 clones, 78% of them singletons. Specimen: peripheral blood, collected 4 weeks after starting pembrolizumab. The receptors originated from an adult with mismatch repair-deficient cancer.

This clone was picked up many times. This rearrangement joins TRBV11-2 to TRBJ2-3; 9 bases are shared with TRBD2. V dropped 5 bases and J dropped 6; count of bases not matched to a gene: 9. Germline V gives CDR1 SGHAT, CDR2 FQNNGV. The CDR3 loop spans 15 amino acids. The CDR3 region is CASSLSDSGSDTQYF. The CDR3 coding sequence is TGTGCCAGCAGCCTCTCAGATAGCGGGAGTGATACGCAGTATTTT.

V usage is TRBV4-3 and J usage is TRBJ2-1; 9 bases match TRBD2. Germline CDR1 LGHNA, CDR2 YSLEER. Losses at the gene ends were 0 bases for V and 7 bases for J; bases not matched to a gene: 4. CDR3 length: 15 residues. The CDR3 DNA reads TGCGCCAGCAGCCAAGATGGGACTAGCTTGAATGAGCAGTTCTTC. The encoded protein is CASSQDGTSLNEQFF.

The chain uses TRBV6-4 and TRBJ2-2, with unresolved D. The germline V gene has CDR1 MRHNA and CDR2 SNTAGT. Trimming pared 5 bases from V and 5 bases from J, leaving 12 bases between. This CDR3 comprises 14 residues. The CDR3 here is CASSSDLTTGELFF. CDR3 nucleotide sequence: TGTGCCAGCAGTTCGGACCTAACGACCGGGGAGCTGTTTTTT.

This sequence joins TRBV7-3 and TRBJ2-7; weak D call: TRBD1 (6 bases). Germline V gene data show CDR1 as SGHTA and CDR2 as FQGTGA. This CDR3 comprises 13 residues. Between the trimmed V and J ends, which lost 3 bases and 5 bases, there was a span of 11 bases. CDR3 DNA: TGTGCCAGCAGCTTCACAGGGAGCCACGAGCAGTACTTC. It yields the protein CASSFTGSHEQYF.

This clone is labeled as medium-sized. CDR3 nucleotides: TGTGCCAGCAGCTCTCAGGGCAACTCTGGAAACACCATATATTTT. The encoded protein is CASSSQGNSGNTIYF. The rearrangement links TRBV11-3 to TRBJ1-3, with D possibly TRBD1 on 5 matching bases. V lost 4 bases to trimming and J lost 0 bases, with 10 bases between them. The CDR3 length is 15 residues. The germline V gene encodes CDR1 SGHNT and CDR2 YENEEA.